The 11 T cell receptor beta chains listed next were all sequenced from one sample in a study of blood T cell repertoires in COVID-19. Generated by immunoSEQ multiplex PCR, the TCRdb table keeps only in-frame clones and is missing some. Altogether approximately 440,000 clones are present, around 90% being singletons, with the ten largest covering under 0.75%. The source material was PBMCs or T cells enriched from blood (not recorded which). Receptors originate from a woman between 18 and 30 years old who had recovered from COVID-19.

CDR3 region: CATRRELSNTIYF. The DNA of the CDR3 is TGTGCCACCCGTCGGGAACTGTCGAACACCATATATTTT. V gene TRBV25-1 combines with J gene TRBJ1-3; D gene uncertain. Deletions cut 10 bases from V and 7 bases from J, with 17 bases between. The CDR3 has 13 amino acids. Germline CDR1 MGHDK, CDR2 SYGVNS.

This chain joins TRBV2 and TRBJ2-3; 11 positions match TRBD2. The J segment lost 1 base and the V segment lost 6 bases, leaving 6 bases of the junction unmatched. In germline, CDR1 is SNHLY, CDR2 FYNNEI. This CDR3 is built from 16 residues. The CDR3 loop reads CASSSLAGGRTDTQYF. Written as DNA, the CDR3 is TGTGCCAGCAGCTCTCTAGCGGGGGGCCGCACAGATACGCAGTATTTT.

J is TRBJ2-1 and V is TRBV3-1 (or the pseudogene TRBV3-2); D is possibly TRBD1 (6 bases). Trimming took 4 bases from V and 8 from J, leaving 15 bases between them. Germline V gene sequence: CDR1 LGHDT, CDR2 YNNKEL (reference sequence). CDR3 length equals 14 residues. DNA of the CDR3: TGTGCCAGCAGCCCGACAGGCCTCGGGGATGAGCAGTTCTTC. Residues: CASSPTGLGDEQFF.

The V gene is TRBV9, the J gene TRBJ2-1; D not resolved. V dropped 4 bases and J dropped 0 bases, with 14 bases sitting between them. The CDR3 is 16 residues long. The germline gives CDR1 SGDLS, CDR2 YYNGEE. The DNA of the CDR3 is TGTGCCAGCAGCCGAGGCGGCGATAGCTCCTACAATGAGCAGTTCTTC. Translating gives CASSRGGDSSYNEQFF.

This chain connects TRBV11-3 to TRBJ2-3; TRBD1 matches 7 bases. Trimming removed 1 base from V and 0 bases from J; junction bases left unmatched: 4. Per germline, CDR1 SGHNT and CDR2 YENEEA. The CDR3 totals 16 residues. The CDR3 loop reads CASSLGNRGSTDTQYF. CDR3 nucleotide sequence: TGTGCCAGCAGCTTAGGGAACAGGGGAAGCACAGATACGCAGTATTTT.

V and J are TRBV5-1 and TRBJ2-7, with D possibly TRBD2 on 6 matching bases. V lost 5 bases, J lost 6 bases, and 18 bases lay in between. CDR1 is SGHRS, CDR2 YFSETQ, per germline. The CDR3 runs to 14 residues. CDR3: CASSPTSPGSEQYF. The CDR3 nucleotides are TGCGCCAGCAGTCCCACTAGTCCCGGGAGCGAGCAGTACTTC.

The chain combines TRBV6-5 with TRBJ1-1, with unresolved D. Trimming pared 0 bases from V and 0 bases from J, leaving 5 bases between. This CDR3 region has 14 residues. Germline CDR1 and CDR2: MNHEY and SVGAGI. Here the CDR3 reads CASSYSTMNTEAFF. The CDR3 DNA is TGTGCCAGCAGTTACTCAACTATGAACACTGAAGCTTTCTTT.

The chain has TRBV5-4 and TRBJ2-3; TRBD2 aligns across 9 bases. The CDR3 consists of 15 residues. Germline CDR1 is SGHNT and CDR2 is YYREEE (reference sequence). V gave up 2 bases and J gave up 4 bases; unmatched junction bases: 5. CDR3 nucleotides: TGTGCCAGCAGCTTAGAGCGGGGGGAGGCAGATACGCAGTATTTT. Translation: CASSLERGEADTQYF.

The V and J genes are TRBV27 and TRBJ1-4; no reliable D call. This CDR3 comprises 15 residues. With 0 bases removed from V and 1 base from J, the gap between germline ends came to 6 bases. The germline gives CDR1 MNHEY, CDR2 SMNVEV (reference sequence). The CDR3 reads CASSLSTGTNEKLFF. In nucleotides, the CDR3 is TGTGCCAGCAGTTTATCAACGGGAACTAATGAAAAACTGTTTTTT.

The genes are TRBV4-1 and TRBJ2-7, with 7 bases fitting TRBD2. Germline V gene sequence: CDR1 MGHRA, CDR2 YSYEKL. This CDR3 is 15 amino acids long. J gave up 3 bases and V 1 base, and 6 bases lay outside the gene matches. The CDR3, as DNA: TGCGCCAGCAGCCAAGTTTGGCGGGGGATCTACGAGCAGTACTTC. Translation gives CASSQVWRGIYEQYF.

The chain is built from TRBV5-4 and TRBJ2-3, with 10 bases that match TRBD2. The trim removed 0 bases at V and 5 bases at J, leaving 9 bases unmatched. The CDR3 sequence is 17 residues long. Germline lookup yields CDR1 SGHNT and CDR2 YYREEE (reference sequence). CDR3 loop: CASSLEASGGLGDTQYF. The CDR3 nucleotides read TGTGCCAGCAGCTTGGAGGCTAGCGGGGGATTGGGAGATACGCAGTATTTT.